Given below is one T cell receptor (beta chain) in context. The entry originates in a study of OX40 agonist ivuxolimab in advanced cancers. For the study at large: Those enrolled were 82.7% male, with a mean age of roughly 62 years and ages from roughly 23 to 80.

Assay used: immunoSEQ multiplex PCR; TCRdb lists only in-frame clones, some missing. Among roughly 39,000 clones listed, over 75% were seen once. This CDR3 is built from 15 residues. Germline V lookup: CDR1 LNHNV, CDR2 YYDKDF (reference sequence). V was clipped by 3 bases and J by 0 bases, with 8 bases between them. The TCR originated in an adult with an advanced solid tumor such as melanoma, head and neck, liver or kidney cancer. Sample: CD4+ or CD8+ T cells sorted from blood, taken in a trial of the OX40 agonist ivuxolimab. The V gene is TRBV15, the J gene TRBJ1-4; D perhaps matches TRBD1 (5 bases). The CDR3 region is CATSRRTTTNEKLFF. The CDR3, as DNA: TGTGCCACCAGCAGGAGGACAACAACTAATGAAAAACTGTTTTTT.